This TCR beta chain was captured by sequencing in a study of blood T cell repertoires in COVID-19. Turning to the study itself: Specimens from acute and convalescent COVID-19 originated in the United States, Italy and Spain. PBMCs, B-cell-depleted T cells, or T cells provided the cDNA or gDNA that made up the material.

This CDR3 has 14 residues. Per the study methods: By means of reference gene primer amplification, nucleated cell counts were estimated. Only in-frame clones appear in the TCRdb table, and some are missing; sequencing was by immunoSEQ multiplex PCR. Clonal size and the V and J genes are those of that table, whereas D and trimming came from the DNA. Of around 130,000 clones in the sample, 70% to 90% are singletons; the top ten hold over 2.5%. The chain couples TRBV1 to TRBJ1-1. TRBV1 is given as a pseudogene. Sequenced sample: peripheral blood. The clonotype originates from a man aged 45-60 years with acute or convalescent COVID-19. The CDR3 DNA is TGCACCAGCAGCAGCCCCGGGGGGGACACTGAAGCTTTCTTT. Protein: CTSSSPGGDTEAFF.